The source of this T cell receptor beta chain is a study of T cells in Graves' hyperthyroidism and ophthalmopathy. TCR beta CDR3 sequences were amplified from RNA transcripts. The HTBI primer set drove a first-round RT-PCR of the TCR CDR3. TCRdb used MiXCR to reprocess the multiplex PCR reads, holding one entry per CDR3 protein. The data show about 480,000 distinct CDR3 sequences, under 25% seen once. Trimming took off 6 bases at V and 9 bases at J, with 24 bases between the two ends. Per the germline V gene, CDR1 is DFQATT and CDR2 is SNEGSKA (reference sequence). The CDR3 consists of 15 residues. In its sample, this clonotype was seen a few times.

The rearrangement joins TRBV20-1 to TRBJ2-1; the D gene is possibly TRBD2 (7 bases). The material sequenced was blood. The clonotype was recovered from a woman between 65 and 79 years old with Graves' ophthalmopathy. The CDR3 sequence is CSAGSGTIFGGEQFF. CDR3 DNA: TGCAGTGCGGGCAGCGGGACAATTTTTGGGGGTGAGCAGTTCTTC.